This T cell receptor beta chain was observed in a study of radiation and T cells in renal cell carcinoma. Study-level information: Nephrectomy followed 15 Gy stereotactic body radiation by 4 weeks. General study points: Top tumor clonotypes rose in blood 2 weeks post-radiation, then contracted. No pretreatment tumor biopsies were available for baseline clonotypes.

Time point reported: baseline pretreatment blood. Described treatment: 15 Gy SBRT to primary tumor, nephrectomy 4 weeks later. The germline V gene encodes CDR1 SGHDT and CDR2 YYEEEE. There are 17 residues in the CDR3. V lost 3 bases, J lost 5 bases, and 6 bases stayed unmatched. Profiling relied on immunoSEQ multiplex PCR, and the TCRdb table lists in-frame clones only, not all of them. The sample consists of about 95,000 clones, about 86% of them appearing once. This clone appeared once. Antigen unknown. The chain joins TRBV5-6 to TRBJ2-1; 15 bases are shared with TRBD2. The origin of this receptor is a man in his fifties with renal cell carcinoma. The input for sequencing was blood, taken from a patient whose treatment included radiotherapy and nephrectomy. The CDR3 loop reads CASSSTRTSGRDNEQFF. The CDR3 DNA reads TGTGCCAGCAGCTCGACACGGACTAGCGGGAGGGACAATGAGCAGTTCTTC.